This T cell receptor beta chain was captured in a study of blood T cell repertoires in COVID-19. There are 14 residues in the CDR3. Germline-derived CDR1 and CDR2 are SGHTA and FQGNSA. Trimming cost V 10 bases and J 5 bases; bases outside gene matches: 9. TCRdb's copy holds only in-frame clones and misses some; the assay was immunoSEQ multiplex PCR. Of about 220,000 clones in the sample, roughly 84% were seen once. The sequenced sample was PBMCs or T cells enriched from blood (not recorded which). The chain couples TRBV7-2 to TRBJ2-2; 8 positions match TRBD2. The receptor was isolated from a woman in her 40s who had recovered from COVID-19. CDR3 nucleotide sequence: TGTGCCACTAGAGCGGGAGCGCATACCGGGGAGCTGTTTTTT. The encoded protein is CATRAGAHTGELFF.